A single sample is the source of the 4 T cell receptor beta chains below, sequenced in a study of T cell responses to AZD1222 COVID-19 vaccine. TCRdb keeps only in-frame clones here, not all; method: immunoSEQ multiplex PCR. In the table there are 250,000 to 300,000 clones, 94% of which are singletons. Sequenced here: peripheral blood, sampled 28 days after the second AZD1222 dose. The receptors stem from an adult who received the AZD1222 COVID-19 vaccine.

The V call is TRBV9, the J call TRBJ1-4, with D maybe TRBD1 (5 bases). The CDR3 sequence is 16 residues long. V was pared by 3 bases and J by 8 bases, with 20 bases between. Germline V gene sequence: CDR1 SGDLS, CDR2 YYNGEE. CDR3 sequence (DNA): TGTGCCAGCAGCGCCGAGCATACAGGCTCGAGCGAAAAACTGTTTTTT. It translates to CASSAEHTGSSEKLFF.

The chain links TRBV6-5 to TRBJ2-1; D gene unclear. CDR3 length: 11 amino acids. V was pared by 4 bases and J by 4 bases, with 2 bases between. Germline loops: CDR1 MNHEY, CDR2 SVGAGI. This CDR3 is CASSWYNEQFF. DNA for the CDR3: TGTGCCAGCAGTTGGTACAATGAGCAGTTCTTC.

The chain recombines TRBV29-1 with TRBJ2-7; 7 bases line up with TRBD1. CDR1 and CDR2 from the germline V gene are SQVTM and ANQGSEA. CDR3 length: 12 residues. V was clipped by 7 bases and J by 4 bases; unmatched bases: 7. This CDR3 is CSAGTDAYEQYF. CDR3 nucleotides: TGCAGCGCGGGGACAGATGCTTACGAGCAGTACTTC.

This clone was detected only a few times. The chain recombines TRBV11-2 with TRBJ2-5; no firm D call. Per the germline V gene, CDR1 is SGHAT and CDR2 is FQNNGV. Trimming shortened V by 3 bases and J by 0 bases, and 2 bases separated the two germline ends. There are 12 residues in the CDR3. CDR3 sequence: CASSFYQETQYF. The CDR3 coding sequence is TGTGCCAGCAGCTTCTACCAAGAGACCCAGTACTTC.